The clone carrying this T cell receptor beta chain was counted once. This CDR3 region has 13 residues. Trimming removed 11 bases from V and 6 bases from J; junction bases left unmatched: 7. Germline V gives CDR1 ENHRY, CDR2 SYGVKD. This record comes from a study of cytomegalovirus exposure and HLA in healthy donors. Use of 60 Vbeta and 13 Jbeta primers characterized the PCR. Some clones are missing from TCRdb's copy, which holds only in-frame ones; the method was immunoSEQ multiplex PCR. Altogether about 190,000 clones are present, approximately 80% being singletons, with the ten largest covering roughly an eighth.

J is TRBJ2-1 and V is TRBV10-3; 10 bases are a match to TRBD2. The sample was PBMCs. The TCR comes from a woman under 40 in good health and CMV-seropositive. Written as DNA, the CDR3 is TGTGCCCATCTAGCGGGAGAAGGCAATGAGCAGTTCTTC. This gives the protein CAHLAGEGNEQFF.